The clone carrying this T cell receptor (beta chain) was observed once. Its cognate antigen is unknown. This sample is part of a study of CD8 T cells in Susac syndrome. Random-hexamer reverse transcription was applied to roughly 0.5 to 1 ug RNA. TCRdb reprocessed the immunoSEQ multiplex PCR reads via MiXCR and lists one record per CDR3 protein. The sample includes 70,000 to 85,000 distinct CDR3 sequences, around 96% seen only once; the top ten take roughly 0.4%. Study observations and caveats: Among active patients and in TEMRA cells, CD8+ clonal expansion in Susac reached its peak.

The CDR3 totals 10 residues. Trimming took off 10 bases at V and 10 bases at J, with 13 bases between the two ends. CDR1 is SNHLY and CDR2 is FYNNEI in the germline V gene. Diagnostic criteria for definite or probable disease, in their recently defined form, were met by the patients with Susac syndrome. FACS was used to enrich TEMRA cells, whereas the CD8+ and CD4+ T cells were obtained by negative isolation. The sample comprised CD8+ T cells from PBMCs. This sequence was found in a human donor with Susac syndrome. The chain has TRBV2 and TRBJ1-2, with D uncertain. The CDR3 DNA is TGTGCCATCATACGAGTGGACTACACCTTC. Its protein product is CAIIRVDYTF.